A single TCR beta chain is shown here with its context. Its antigen is not identified. The data were taken from a study of PD-L1 blockade in urothelial cancer. Whole-study context: Before enrollment, 0 to 3 chemotherapy regimens had been given to patients.

Method: immunoSEQ multiplex PCR; TCRdb's copy keeps in-frame clones and lacks some. Among 40,000 to 55,000 clones listed, less than 95% were seen once. Trimming pared 5 bases from V and 12 bases from J, leaving 11 bases between. Germline values: CDR1 SEHNR, CDR2 FQNEAQ (reference sequence). CDR3 length: 11 residues. General observations from the study: Blood TCR clonality below the median before treatment was a predictor of better survival.

As for time point: peripheral blood 6 weeks after treatment start. Sample numbers ranged from 1 to 8 per patient, encompassing pretreatment and on-treatment collections. V gene TRBV7-9 combines with J gene TRBJ2-1, with TRBD1 as a possible D gene (5 bases). The sequence was obtained from a man aged 65 to 79 with urothelial cancer. This specimen consisted of PBMCs, obtained around atezolizumab (anti-PD-L1) treatment. This CDR3 is CASSTSGWQFF. The DNA for the CDR3 is TGTGCCAGCAGCACCTCAGGGTGGCAGTTCTTC.